The clone carrying this T cell receptor beta chain was seen a single time. Its antigen remains unidentified. Only in-frame clones appear in the TCRdb table, and some are missing; sequencing was by immunoSEQ multiplex PCR. The table includes about 52,000 clones, roughly nine tenths detected once. These data are taken from a study of Tregs in tolerant kidney transplant recipients. Recipients received nonmyeloablative bone marrow transplants from related graft donors, with transient mixed chimerism. Whole-study results and caveats: The small number of patients limits these findings pending further validation.

Germline V gene sequence: CDR1 MNHEY, CDR2 SMNVEV (reference sequence). There are 13 residues in the CDR3. The V end was cut by 4 bases, the J end by 1 base, with 8 bases between. This sequence was found in a human patient who received a combined kidney and bone marrow transplant. A subset of T cells may come from the graft donor. The V call is TRBV27, the J call TRBJ2-7; no definite D call. Here the sequenced sample was CD8+ T cells from blood (PBMCs), taken 24 months after the transplant. The CDR3 sequence: CASSWSSSYEQYF. CDR3 DNA: TGTGCCAGCAGTTGGTCCAGTTCCTACGAGCAGTACTTC.